Each of the 2 T cell receptor beta chains below was sequenced from the same sample in a study of T cells in Graves' hyperthyroidism and ophthalmopathy. Amplification of TCR beta CDR3 regions used RNA as the template. With the HTBI primer set, the TCR CDR3 went through a first round of RT-PCR. TCRdb used MiXCR to reprocess the multiplex PCR reads, holding one entry per CDR3 protein. In the table there are about 360,000 distinct CDR3 sequences, about 15% of which are singletons. Sequenced: blood. These receptors were taken from a woman between 18 and 30 years old with Graves' hyperthyroidism that later progressed to Graves' ophthalmopathy.

A few counts support this clonotype. The J gene is TRBJ2-5, the V gene TRBV12-3 or TRBV12-4, with a possible D match to TRBD1 (5 bases). The V and J ends lost 7 bases and 1 base respectively, with 10 bases between them. The CDR3 totals 13 residues. The CDR3 sequence is CASIQGGQETQYF. Here the CDR3 DNA reads TGTGCCAGCATCCAGGGTGGCCAAGAGACCCAGTACTTC.

This clonotype was counted only a few times. The V call is TRBV11-3, the J call TRBJ2-1; the match to TRBD2 covers 7 bases. The V gene's germline CDR1 is SGHNT and CDR2 YENEEA. The junction had 4 bases not matched to a gene; V was cut back by 8 bases and J by 9 bases. The length of the CDR3 is 11 residues. The CDR3 DNA reads as TGTGCCAGCTCATGGGGGGGTGAGCAGTTCTTC. Translation: CASSWGGEQFF.